This TCR beta chain was sequenced for a study of T cells in Graves' hyperthyroidism and ophthalmopathy. Hyperthyroidism in the patients, aged 18 to 65, was newly diagnosed and under 2 months in duration. This clonotype was counted many times. Germline V gives CDR1 KGHSH, CDR2 LQKENI. There are 16 residues in the CDR3. V gave up 0 bases and J gave up 4 bases, with 15 bases separating them. Researchers took RNA transcripts and amplified the TCR beta CDR3 regions from them. The study used the HTBI primer set for a first-round RT-PCR of the TCR CDR3. TCRdb independently ran MiXCR on the multiplex PCR reads; one entry per CDR3 protein. The sample has 550,000 to 800,000 distinct CDR3 sequences, roughly 17% seen once.

This rearrangement joins TRBV18 to TRBJ2-5, with a weak D call TRBD2 (5 bases). Sequenced material: blood. This clonotype was obtained from a man between 50 and 59 years old with Graves' hyperthyroidism. CDR3 sequence (DNA): TGTGCCAGCTCACCACCATGGGTGGAGGCCGGAGAGACCCAGTACTTC. This encodes CASSPPWVEAGETQYF.